Sequencing of this T cell receptor beta chain was carried out in a study of blood T cell repertoires in COVID-19. Whole-study context: The cDNA or gDNA used as material had been derived from T cells, B-cell-depleted T cells, or PBMCs.

All recovered Cohort 3 donors got two negative PCRs, got clearance, or saw symptom resolution. The CDR3 has 17 amino acids. The germline CDR1 and CDR2 sequences are LNHDA and SQIVND (reference sequence). Trimming took off 0 bases at V and 0 bases at J, with 12 bases between the two ends. Repertoires were generated with immunoSEQ multiplex PCR, while TCRdb's copy carries only in-frame clones and drops some. This sample carries hundreds of thousands of clones, 86% of them seen once, and the ten largest clones take around 1.8%. This chain joins TRBV19 and TRBJ2-1; TRBD1 is a possible D gene (5 bases). The receptor comes from a man aged 35 to 55 who had recovered from COVID-19. The specimen was PBMCs or T cells enriched from blood (not recorded which). The CDR3 DNA reads TGTGCCAGTAGTATAGATGGTGGGGCGAGCTCCTACAATGAGCAGTTCTTC. Amino acids: CASSIDGGASSYNEQFF.